These 25 T cell receptor beta chains came from one sample sequenced in a study of control samples from healthy donors and cancer patients (dated by TCRdb to 2018 to 2021). Libraries were made using the immunoSEQ multiplex PCR assay. Entries here come from immuneACCESS through TCRdb and include only in-frame sequences with V and J called. Some clones fail to appear in such tables; in the studies checked, an unresolved V gene covers under half of the shortfall, and the cause of the remainder is unknown. The sample table records 100,000 to 110,000 clones; roughly 87% of these occur just once. The ten largest clones represent more than 15% of the sample. The sequencing sample was made of blood. Source of these receptors: a woman aged 50 to 60 in good health.

The chain uses TRBV5-1 and TRBJ2-1, with TRBD2 as a possible D gene (6 bases). V lost 2 bases and J lost 8, with 17 bases in between. This CDR3 contains 15 residues. In germline, CDR1 is SGHRS, CDR2 YFSETQ. The CDR3 loop is CASSFAGGSSYEQFF. CDR3 in DNA: TGCGCCAGCAGCTTTGCCGGGGGATCCTCCTATGAGCAGTTCTTC.

This chain joins TRBV7-2 and TRBJ2-2, with 9 bases lining up with TRBD2. The germline V gene encodes CDR1 SGHTA and CDR2 FQGNSA. V trimming: 8 bases; J trimming: 1 base; junction bases outside the gene matches: 5. CDR3 size: 15 residues. This CDR3 is CASRRAGGNTGELFF. For the CDR3, the DNA is TGTGCCAGCCGAAGAGCGGGAGGGAACACCGGGGAGCTGTTTTTT.

This chain's CDR3 is CSAPGLAGGQGETQYF. The CDR3 region has the DNA TGCAGCGCCCCGGGACTAGCGGGGGGGCAGGGAGAGACCCAGTACTTC. J is TRBJ2-5 and V is TRBV29-1; TRBD2 matches at 16 bases. Germline-derived CDR1 and CDR2 are SQVTM and ANQGSEA. The V segment lost 7 bases and the J segment 4 bases; nucleotides outside the gene matches: 9. There are 16 residues in the CDR3.

This chain joins TRBV12-3 or TRBV12-4 and TRBJ1-1; maybe TRBD1 (6 bases). The CDR3 covers 12 residues. V was pared by 7 bases and J by 5 bases, with 11 bases between. The CDR3 protein is CASTQGWTEAFF. Here the CDR3 DNA reads TGTGCCAGCACCCAGGGGTGGACTGAAGCTTTCTTT.

This sequence joins TRBV19 and TRBJ1-5; 7 nucleotides align to TRBD1. J gave up 6 bases and V 5 bases, and 25 bases lay outside the gene matches. This CDR3 is 20 amino acids long. The germline V gene has CDR1 LNHDA and CDR2 SQIVND (reference sequence). In nucleotides, the CDR3 is TGTGCCAGTAGTTCAACGTCACCGGGACAGCATCTTAGTAGTGGTCAGCCCCAGCATTTT. Protein sequence: CASSSTSPGQHLSSGQPQHF.

The rearrangement uses TRBV27 and TRBJ2-5; 8 bases align to TRBD1. Germline-derived CDR1 and CDR2 are MNHEY and SMNVEV (reference sequence). The CDR3 totals 14 residues. V shed 4 bases and J 5 bases; nucleotides not matched to a gene: 6. This CDR3 is CASSSGGLGETQYF. CDR3 in DNA: TGTGCCAGCAGTTCAGGGGGCTTGGGGGAGACCCAGTACTTC.

J is TRBJ1-2 and V is TRBV9, with 8 bases lining up with TRBD1. V lost 4 bases, J lost 1 base, and 15 bases stayed unmatched. Looked up from germline, CDR1 is SGDLS and CDR2 is YYNGEE. The CDR3 has 18 residues. CDR3 DNA sequence: TGTGCCAGCAGCCCTCCCCCCCAGGGGGCATACGGTAACTATGGCTACACCTTC. Its translation is CASSPPPQGAYGNYGYTF.

This clone came up a few times. V gene TRBV12-3 or TRBV12-4 combines with J gene TRBJ2-2; D not resolved. Trimming left V 6 bases short and J 6 bases short, with 8 bases between. The CDR3 has 12 residues. In DNA form, the CDR3 reads TGTGCCAGCAGCCAAGGCGCCGGGGAGCTGTTTTTT. Translating it yields CASSQGAGELFF.

This chain uses TRBV4-1 with TRBJ1-3; unclear D gene. From germline, CDR1 is MGHRA and CDR2 YSYEKL. The CDR3 loop spans 16 amino acids. The V end lost 0 bases, the J end lost 2 bases, and 11 bases lay between the germline ends. The chain's CDR3 is CASSQDNGRTGNTIYF. Written as DNA, the CDR3 is TGCGCCAGCAGCCAAGATAACGGGAGGACTGGAAACACCATATATTTT.

The gene calls are TRBV24-1 and TRBJ2-1; 7 bases are shared with TRBD2. CDR3 length: 17 amino acids. The germline V gene encodes CDR1 KGHDR and CDR2 SFDVKD. J was trimmed by 4 bases and V by 3 bases; bases with no gene match: 11. CDR3 in amino acids: CATSDRTGGSTYNEQFF. As DNA, the CDR3 is TGTGCCACCAGTGATCGGACGGGAGGATCAACATACAATGAGCAGTTCTTC.

The chain joins TRBV25-1 to TRBJ2-2; the D gene is possibly TRBD2 (5 bases). V gave up 6 bases and J gave up 5 bases, with 13 bases separating them. Germline loops: CDR1 MGHDK, CDR2 SYGVNS. The CDR3 extends over 14 amino acids. CDR3 in DNA: TGTGCCAGCAGAGACGCGAGGGAGACCGGGGAGCTGTTTTTT. Translating gives CASRDARETGELFF.

The rearrangement links TRBV7-2 to TRBJ1-4; maybe TRBD1 (6 bases). V lost 5 bases to trimming and J lost 7 bases, with 11 bases between them. The CDR3 covers 13 residues. Germline CDR1 SGHTA, CDR2 FQGNSA. CDR3 nucleotide sequence: TGTGCCAGCAGCGCCCGGACAGTTGAAAAACTGTTTTTT. This sequence encodes CASSARTVEKLFF.

The chain has TRBV6-5 and TRBJ1-6, with no clear D. From germline, CDR1 is MNHEY and CDR2 SVGAGI. V was trimmed by 2 bases and J by 5 bases, leaving 13 bases between them. This CDR3 spans 16 amino acids. The CDR3 DNA reads as TGTGCCAGCAGTTACAGCGCGTCGGATGATAATTCACCCCTCCACTTT. Residues: CASSYSASDDNSPLHF.

V is TRBV6-2 or TRBV6-3 and J is TRBJ2-7; D possibly corresponds to TRBD1 (5 bases). This CDR3 is 12 amino acids long. The V gene's germline CDR1 is MNHEY and CDR2 SVGEGT. The V end was cut by 4 bases, the J end by 3 bases, with 7 bases between. CDR3 amino acids: CASSFQGYEQYV. CDR3 nucleotides: TGTGCCAGCAGTTTTCAGGGCTACGAGCAGTACGTC.

The J gene is TRBJ1-3, the V gene TRBV19; D is possibly TRBD1 (6 bases). The CDR3 runs to 17 residues. Germline V gives CDR1 LNHDA, CDR2 SQIVND (reference sequence). Between the trimmed V and J ends, which lost 5 bases and 0 bases, there was a span of 17 bases. The CDR3 loop reads CASSPLTRGSSGNTIYF. The CDR3 DNA reads as TGTGCCAGTAGTCCCTTAACCAGGGGAAGCTCTGGAAACACCATATATTTT.

This clone was counted a single time. The genes are TRBV9 and TRBJ2-2, with a tentative D call TRBD1 (5 bases). The CDR3 sequence is 15 residues long. V was shortened by 7 bases and J by 4 bases, with 17 bases between the two germline ends. Germline V gene lookup returns CDR1 SGDLS and CDR2 YYNGEE. The CDR3 nucleotides are TGTGCCAGCCACTTAGGCGCTCAGGGCACCGGGGAGCTGTTTTTT. Translated, it gives CASHLGAQGTGELFF. Together with reference TRBV9 and TRBJ2-2, the CDR3 gives the full variable domain: DSGVTQTPKHLITATGQRVTLRCSPRSGDLSVYWYQQSLDQGLQFLIQYYNGEERAKGNILERFSAQQFPDLHSELNLSSLELGDSALYFCASHLGAQGTGELFFGEGSRLTVL.

The chain uses TRBV13 and TRBJ1-2; D is unresolved. The CDR3 is 13 amino acids. V gave up 4 bases and J gave up 9 bases, with 15 bases separating them. CDR1 and CDR2 from the germline V gene are PRHDT and FYEKMQ (reference sequence). The CDR3 region has the DNA TGTGCCAGCAGCTACGGACGGCTCCAGCGCTACACCTTC. Residues: CASSYGRLQRYTF.

The chain uses TRBV12-3 or TRBV12-4 and TRBJ2-4, with a weak D call TRBD2 (6 bases). V was shortened by 6 bases and J by 7 bases, with 13 bases between the two germline ends. CDR3 length equals 13 residues. The CDR3 sequence: CASRGTSTNIQYF. DNA for the CDR3: TGTGCCAGCAGGGGAACTAGCACGAACATTCAGTACTTC.

V usage is TRBV5-6 and J usage is TRBJ2-7; D is unresolved. V lost 1 base, J lost 0 bases, and 8 bases lay in between. This CDR3 has 14 residues. Germline CDR1 reads SGHDT; CDR2 reads YYEEEE. Written as DNA, the CDR3 is TGTGCCAGCAGCTTGAGCCTAAGCTCCTACGAGCAGTACTTC. Its protein is CASSLSLSSYEQYF.

CDR3 region: CASSDAGQGHAGELFF. The CDR3 nucleotides are TGTGCCAGCAGCGACGCCGGACAGGGGCATGCCGGGGAGCTGTTTTTT. The gene calls are TRBV27 and TRBJ2-2, with TRBD1 identical over 9 bases. Germline V gene lookup returns CDR1 MNHEY and CDR2 SMNVEV (reference sequence). The trim removed 6 bases at V and 6 bases at J, leaving 11 bases unmatched. This CDR3 has 16 residues.

The chain employs TRBV5-1 and TRBJ2-3; 9 nucleotides agree with TRBD2. The CDR3 runs 16 residues. Trimming removed 2 bases from V and 0 bases from J; junction bases left unmatched: 4. CDR1 is SGHRS and CDR2 is YFSETQ in the germline V gene. The CDR3 here is CASSFTSGPSTDTQYF. CDR3 sequence (DNA): TGCGCCAGCAGCTTCACTAGCGGGCCTAGCACAGATACGCAGTATTTT.

The rearrangement links TRBV12-3 or TRBV12-4 to TRBJ2-7, with 7 nucleotides matching TRBD1. This CDR3 comprises 11 residues. V lost 4 bases and J lost 7; bases outside the gene matches: 1. Here the CDR3 DNA reads TGTGCCAGCAGTTCGGGACAGGAGCAGTACTTC. It is translated as CASSSGQEQYF.

The rearrangement uses TRBV2 and TRBJ1-5; no clear D gene. The CDR3 length is 15 residues. Germline CDR1 is SNHLY and CDR2 is FYNNEI. Trimming took 2 bases from V and 1 from J, leaving 9 bases between them. The CDR3 DNA is TGTGCCAGCAGTGAACGGGGTCTGAGCAATCAGCCCCAGCATTTT. It yields the protein CASSERGLSNQPQHF.

V is TRBV3-1 (or the pseudogene TRBV3-2) and J is TRBJ1-4; D uncertain. V lost 3 bases to trimming and J lost 0 bases, with 11 bases between them. CDR1 LGHDT and CDR2 YNNKEL come from the germline V gene (reference sequence). The length of the CDR3 is 16 residues. CDR3 loop: CASSQKLQPTNEKLFF. Written as DNA, the CDR3 is TGTGCCAGCAGCCAGAAATTACAGCCAACTAATGAAAAACTGTTTTTT.

J is TRBJ2-2 and V is TRBV7-3; 9 positions agree with TRBD1. The germline CDR1 and CDR2 sequences are SGHTA and FQGTGA. Unmatched junction bases numbered 5, after V lost 4 bases and J lost 5 bases. The CDR3 consists of 15 residues. The CDR3 loop reads CASSWDRAGTGELFF. As DNA, the CDR3 is TGTGCCAGCAGCTGGGACAGGGCGGGGACCGGGGAGCTGTTTTTT. Variable domain in full (rest from reference TRBV7-3 and TRBJ2-2): GAGVSQTPSNKVTEKGKYVELRCDPISGHTALYWYRQSLGQGPEFLIYFQGTGAADDSGLPNDRFFAVRPEGSVSTLKIQRTERGDSAVYLCASSWDRAGTGELFFGEGSRLTVL.